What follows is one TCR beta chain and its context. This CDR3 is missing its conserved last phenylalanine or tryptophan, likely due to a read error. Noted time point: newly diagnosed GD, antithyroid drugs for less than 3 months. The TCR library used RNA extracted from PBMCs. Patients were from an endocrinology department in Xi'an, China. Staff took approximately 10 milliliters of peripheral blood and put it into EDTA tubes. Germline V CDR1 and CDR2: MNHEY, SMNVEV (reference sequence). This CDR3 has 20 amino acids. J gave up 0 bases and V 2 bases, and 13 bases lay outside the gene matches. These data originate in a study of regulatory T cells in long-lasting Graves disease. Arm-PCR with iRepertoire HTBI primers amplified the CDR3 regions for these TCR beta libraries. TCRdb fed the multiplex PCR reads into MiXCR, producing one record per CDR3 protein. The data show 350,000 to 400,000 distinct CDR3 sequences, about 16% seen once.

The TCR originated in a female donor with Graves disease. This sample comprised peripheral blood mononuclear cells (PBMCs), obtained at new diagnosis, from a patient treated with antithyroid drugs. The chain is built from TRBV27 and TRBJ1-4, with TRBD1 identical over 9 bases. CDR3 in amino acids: CASSLTGQGPTPPTNEKLFL. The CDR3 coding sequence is TGTGCCAGCAGTTTAACGGGACAGGGACCCACCCCGCCAACTAATGAAAAACTGTTTTTA.